The 8 T cell receptor beta chains presented below share a single source sample, sequenced in a study of blood T cells in healthy people across ages. The authors ran a second PCR of roughly 6 to 12 cycles using a sample-barcoded 5' primer and a J-beta primer mix. TCRdb independently ran MiXCR on the 5' RACE reads; one entry per CDR3 protein. Here the sample spans about 1.6 million distinct CDR3 sequences, about 35% being singletons. The sample comprised blood. The receptor source for this set is a woman under 40 in good health.

The chain uses TRBV15 and TRBJ2-7; D gene ambiguous. Germline V gives CDR1 LNHNV, CDR2 YYDKDF (reference sequence). The CDR3 covers 14 residues. V lost 1 base to trimming and J lost 3 bases, with 10 bases between them. The CDR3, as DNA: TGTGCCACCAGCAGAGGGGCGGTGGACTACGAGCAGTACTTC. The encoded protein is CATSRGAVDYEQYF.

This clonotype was seen a handful of times. V is TRBV20-1 and J is TRBJ2-1; no definite D call. Trimming took 8 bases from V and 7 from J, leaving 18 bases between them. Germline CDR1 and CDR2: DFQATT and SNEGSKA (reference sequence). The CDR3 totals 13 residues. CDR3 sequence: CSPRWVLANEQFF. The CDR3 DNA sequence: TGCAGTCCAAGATGGGTGTTGGCAAATGAGCAGTTCTTC.

J is TRBJ2-3 and V is TRBV29-1, with a tentative D call TRBD1 (5 bases). The germline V gene encodes CDR1 SQVTM and CDR2 ANQGSEA. There are 15 residues in the CDR3. Trimming pared 4 bases from V and 1 base from J, leaving 15 bases between. The DNA of the CDR3 is TGCAGCGTTGTTCGGCAGGGCCTAGGCACAGATACGCAGTATTTT. Its protein is CSVVRQGLGTDTQYF.

The chain joins TRBV6-1 to TRBJ2-1; TRBD2 matches 9 bases. Germline V gene lookup returns CDR1 MNHNS and CDR2 SASEGT. This CDR3 spans 15 amino acids. Germline trimming cut 4 bases from V and 3 bases from J; bases unmatched to any gene: 4. The CDR3 loop reads CASSGTSAVYNEQFF. The CDR3 DNA follows: TGTGCCAGCAGTGGGACTAGCGCCGTCTACAATGAGCAGTTCTTC.

This chain connects TRBV6-1 to TRBJ1-5; TRBD1 is a possible D gene (5 bases). The CDR3 contains 13 residues. Germline V gene sequence: CDR1 MNHNS, CDR2 SASEGT. Trimming removed 8 bases at V and 2 bases at J, with 10 bases between. The DNA for the CDR3 is TGTGCCAGCCGGGGCCTCGGCAATCAGCCCCAGCATTTT. Protein sequence: CASRGLGNQPQHF.

This chain connects TRBV29-1 to TRBJ2-7, with TRBD2 matching over 8 bases. After removal of 3 bases from V and 3 bases from J, the junction contained 10 bases not matched to a gene. CDR3 length: 15 amino acids. Germline V gene data show CDR1 as SQVTM and CDR2 as ANQGSEA. This CDR3 reads CSVEGGREEIYEQYF. The CDR3 DNA is TGCAGCGTTGAGGGGGGGCGGGAGGAGATCTACGAGCAGTACTTC.

This sequence joins TRBV5-6 and TRBJ2-7, with D perhaps given as TRBD1 or TRBD2 (5 bases each). CDR1 is SGHDT, CDR2 YYEEEE, per germline. The CDR3 spans 12 residues. V lost 3 bases, J lost 8 bases, and 12 bases lay in between. The CDR3 sequence is CASSSEGYKQYF. CDR3 bases: TGTGCCAGCAGCTCTGAGGGGTACAAGCAGTACTTC. The whole variable domain, filled in from reference TRBV5-6 and TRBJ2-7, reads DAGVTQSPTHLIKTRGQQVTLRCSPKSGHDTVSWYQQALGQGPQFIFQYYEEEERQRGNFPDRFSGHQFPNYSSELNVNALLLGDSALYLCASSSEGYKQYFGPGTRLTVT.

This clonotype appeared once. The chain links TRBV5-4 to TRBJ2-7; D possibly corresponds to TRBD2 (6 bases). The CDR3 covers 13 residues. With 3 bases removed from V and 6 bases from J, the gap between germline ends came to 13 bases. Germline V lookup: CDR1 SGHNT, CDR2 YYREEE (reference sequence). DNA of the CDR3: TGTGCCAGCAGCTGGGGGGAGTCCCTCGAGCAGTACTTC. It codes for CASSWGESLEQYF.